The clone carrying this T cell receptor beta chain was observed a few times. Its target is unknown. V shed 2 bases and J 2 bases; nucleotides not matched to a gene: 0. Germline V gene data show CDR1 as SEHNR and CDR2 as FQNEAQ (reference sequence). CDR3 size: 14 residues. Generated by immunoSEQ multiplex PCR, the TCRdb table keeps only in-frame clones and is missing some. The sample yields tens of thousands of clones, 65% to 80% seen once. The sample belongs to a study of vaccination effects on CD4 cells after COVID-19. Study-wide points: The post-vaccine spike-reactive clones of convalescents showed a predominance of new vaccine-induced clones.

Expansion with viral peptide pools was applied to antigen-specific CD4+ T cells by the ViraFEST assay prior to sequencing. After less than twelve days in culture, the CD4+ T cells were isolated. Convalescent patients had PCR-confirmed SARS-CoV-2 infection between March and December 2020. In culture with approximately 9.5 IU/ml IL-2 and roughly 9.3 ug/ml peptides, PBMC were grown at around 1.8 million per well. The source of this sequence is a human donor who had a prior SARS-CoV-2 infection. The source material was CD4+ T cells from PBMCs cultured with HIV peptides, sampled before COVID-19 vaccination. Specified subset: HIV-1 Nef peptide pool negative control/reference culture. The gene calls are TRBV7-9 and TRBJ2-7; 10 bases match TRBD2. This chain's CDR3 is CASSLSGGAYEQYF. The CDR3 bases are TGTGCCAGCAGCTTAAGCGGGGGGGCCTACGAGCAGTACTTC. Full variable domain (missing parts from reference TRBV7-9 and TRBJ2-7): DTGVSQNPRHKITKRGQNVTFRCDPISEHNRLYWYRQTLGQGPEFLTYFQNEAQLEKSRLLSDRFSAERPKGSFSTLEIQRTEQGDSAMYLCASSLSGGAYEQYFGPGTRLTVT.